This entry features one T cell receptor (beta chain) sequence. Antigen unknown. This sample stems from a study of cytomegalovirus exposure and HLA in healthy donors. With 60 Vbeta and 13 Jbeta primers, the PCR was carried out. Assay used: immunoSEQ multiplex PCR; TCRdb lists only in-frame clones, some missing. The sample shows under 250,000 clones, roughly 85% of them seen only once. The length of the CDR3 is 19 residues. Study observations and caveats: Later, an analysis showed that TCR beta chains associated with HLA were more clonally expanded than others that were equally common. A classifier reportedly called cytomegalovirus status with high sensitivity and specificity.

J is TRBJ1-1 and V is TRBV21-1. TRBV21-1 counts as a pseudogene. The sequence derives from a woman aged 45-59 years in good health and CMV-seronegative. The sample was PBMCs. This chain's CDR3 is CASSKEWRAGGDSNTEAFF. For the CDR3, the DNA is TGTGCCAGCAGCAAAGAGTGGCGGGCGGGGGGCGACTCGAACACTGAAGCTTTCTTT.